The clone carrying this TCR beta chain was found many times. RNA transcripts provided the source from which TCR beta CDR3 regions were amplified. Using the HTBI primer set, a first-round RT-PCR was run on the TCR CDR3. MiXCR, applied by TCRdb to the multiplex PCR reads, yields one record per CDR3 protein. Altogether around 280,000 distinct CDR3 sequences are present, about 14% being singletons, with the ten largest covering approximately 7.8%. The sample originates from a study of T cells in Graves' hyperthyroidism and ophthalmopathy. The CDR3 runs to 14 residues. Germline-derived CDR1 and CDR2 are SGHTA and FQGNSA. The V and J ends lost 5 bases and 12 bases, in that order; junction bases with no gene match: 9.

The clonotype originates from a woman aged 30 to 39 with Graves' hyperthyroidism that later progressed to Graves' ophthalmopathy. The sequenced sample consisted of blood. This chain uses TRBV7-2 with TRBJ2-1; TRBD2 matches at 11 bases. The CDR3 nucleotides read TGTGCCAGCAGCCAAGGACTAGCGGGCTTCTGGCAGTTCTTC. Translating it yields CASSQGLAGFWQFF.